These 25 T cell receptor beta chains were all obtained from the same sample, sequenced in a study of T cells after yellow fever vaccination (dated by TCRdb to the late 2010s). Libraries came from 5' RACE. For sequencing, an Illumina HiSeq 2500 was employed. Through fastp at Q25 and MiXCR, TCRdb rebuilt clones from the public reads, retaining in-frame beta chains. Entries are consolidated by CDR3 protein sequence, retaining the most common genes and DNA. The sample records 500,000 to 700,000 distinct CDR3 sequences, under 25% of which are singletons. The ten largest clones take up roughly an eighth of the sample. Per the publication, the treatment or condition label means: live attenuated yellow fever vaccine strain. This material consisted of PBMCs, taken 15 days after the yellow fever booster vaccination. The origin of the receptors is a man between 25 and 39 years old who received the YFV17D yellow fever vaccine.

This clonotype was counted a few times. The chain combines TRBV7-2 with TRBJ1-6; TRBD1 agrees at 7 bases. Germline CDR1 and CDR2: SGHTA and FQGNSA. This CDR3 contains 16 residues. After removal of 2 bases from V and 12 bases from J, the junction contained 13 bases not matched to a gene. The CDR3 loop reads CASSLIWGDRVGPLHF. DNA of the CDR3: TGTGCCAGCAGCTTAATCTGGGGCGACAGGGTAGGACCCCTCCACTTT.

The chain has TRBV7-6 and TRBJ1-2; the D is unclear. The germline CDR1 and CDR2 sequences are SGHVS and FNYEAQ. The germline V and J ends were trimmed by 4 bases and 0 bases, with 9 bases remaining between them. The CDR3 length is 14 residues. Here the CDR3 reads CASSSLGPNYGYTF. The CDR3 DNA reads TGTGCCAGCAGCTCCCTGGGCCCTAACTATGGCTACACCTTC. Full variable domain (remainder filled in from reference TRBV7-6 and TRBJ1-2): GAGVSQSPRYKVTKRGQDVALRCDPISGHVSLYWYRQALGQGPEFLTYFNYEAQQDKSGLPNDRFSAERPEGSISTLTIQRTEQRDSAMYRCASSSLGPNYGYTFGSGTRLTVV.

This clonotype was picked up a small number of times. The rearrangement uses TRBV20-1 and TRBJ1-5; TRBD1 is a possible D gene (5 bases). This CDR3 spans 14 amino acids. The V end lost 6 bases, the J end lost 4 bases, and 16 bases lay between the germline ends. Germline lookup yields CDR1 DFQATT and CDR2 SNEGSKA (reference sequence). The CDR3 DNA sequence: TGCAGTGCCCTAGACAAGGGGAAGAATCAGCCCCAGCATTTT. Translation gives CSALDKGKNQPQHF.

This clonotype appeared once. This chain connects TRBV14 to TRBJ2-1; D is ambiguous. This CDR3 is 13 amino acids long. The V and J ends lost 0 bases and 10 bases respectively, with 10 bases between them. Germline V gives CDR1 SGHDN, CDR2 FVKESK. The CDR3 DNA sequence: TGTGCCAGCAGCCAAGAGCTCGGTGGGGAGCAGTTCTTC. Residues: CASSQELGGEQFF.

This chain links TRBV7-9 with TRBJ1-5; the D is unclear. The CDR3 has 14 amino acids. Trimming took 6 bases from V and 6 from J, leaving 15 bases between them. Germline values: CDR1 SEHNR, CDR2 FQNEAQ (reference sequence). The CDR3 sequence: CASSKTEGSQPQHF. The CDR3 DNA sequence: TGTGCCAGCAGTAAAACGGAGGGAAGTCAGCCCCAGCATTTT.

This clonotype has ten or more counts. The CDR3, as DNA: TGCGCCAGCAGTGAACGGACAGGGTTGCGCGACGAGCAGTACTTC. Its translation: CASSERTGLRDEQYF. The rearrangement joins TRBV10-2 to TRBJ2-7; TRBD1 matches at 8 bases. Germline values: CDR1 WSHSY, CDR2 SAAADI. The CDR3 runs to 15 residues. Unmatched junction bases numbered 9, after V lost 3 bases and J lost 5 bases.

The V gene is TRBV20-1, the J gene TRBJ2-5; TRBD2 agrees at 9 bases. V gave up 4 bases and J gave up 3 bases; unmatched junction bases: 3. CDR3 size: 13 residues. Germline-derived CDR1 and CDR2 are DFQATT and SNEGSKA (reference sequence). CDR3 sequence (DNA): TGCAGTGCTACCGGGACTAGCAAAGAGACCCAGTACTTC. Translated: CSATGTSKETQYF.

This clonotype was counted between two and nine times. V gene TRBV15 combines with J gene TRBJ2-5; TRBD2 matches at 12 bases. This CDR3 region has 16 residues. Germline V lookup: CDR1 LNHNV, CDR2 YYDKDF (reference sequence). Trimming removed 4 bases from V and 1 base from J; junction bases left unmatched: 4. The CDR3 protein is CATSIGLAGIQETQYF. CDR3 coding DNA: TGTGCCACCAGCATTGGACTAGCGGGGATCCAAGAGACCCAGTACTTC.

This chain joins TRBV7-2 and TRBJ2-7; either TRBD1 or TRBD2 may supply D (5 bases each). V lost 7 bases and J 0 bases, leaving 13 bases between the germline ends. Germline CDR1 and CDR2: SGHTA and FQGNSA. The CDR3 totals 14 residues. CDR3 sequence reads: CASNRDRSSYEQYF. CDR3 sequence (DNA): TGTGCCAGCAACCGGGACCGAAGCTCCTACGAGCAGTACTTC.

This chain joins TRBV23-1 and TRBJ2-7; tentatively, D is TRBD2 (6 bases). TRBV23-1 is reported as an ORF; its role is uncertain. CDR3 size: 15 residues. Trimming stripped 4 bases from V and 7 bases from J, with 20 bases between. For the CDR3, the DNA is TGCGCCAGCAGTCGACCTGGGAGGAATGTCTGGGAGCAGTACTTC. Amino acids: CASSRPGRNVWEQYF.

This rearrangement joins TRBV7-9 to TRBJ2-3; 10 positions agree with TRBD2. Germline CDR1 SEHNR, CDR2 FQNEAQ (reference sequence). The V gene end was trimmed by 5 bases and the J gene end by 2 bases; junction bases not matched to a gene: 10. There are 17 residues in the CDR3. DNA for the CDR3: TGTGCCAGCAGCGTTCCGACTAGCGGGCCTTACACAGATACGCAGTATTTT. Translated, it gives CASSVPTSGPYTDTQYF. Full variable domain (rest looked up from reference TRBV7-9 and TRBJ2-3): DTGVSQNPRHKITKRGQNVTFRCDPISEHNRLYWYRQTLGQGPEFLTYFQNEAQLEKSRLLSDRFSAERPKGSFSTLEIQRTEQGDSAMYLCASSVPTSGPYTDTQYFGPGTRLTVL.

CDR3 amino acids: CASYTATEAFF. In DNA, the CDR3 is TGTGCCAGCTACACCGCGACTGAAGCTTTCTTT. The V gene is TRBV6-5, the J gene TRBJ1-1; D is uncertain. The CDR3 is 11 amino acids. Between the trimmed V and J ends, which lost 8 bases and 5 bases, there was a span of 9 bases. The germline CDR1 and CDR2 sequences are MNHEY and SVGAGI.

V and J are TRBV5-1 and TRBJ2-5; no clear D. The CDR3 contains 16 residues. Germline-derived CDR1 and CDR2 are SGHRS and YFSETQ. V lost 0 bases to trimming and J lost 1 base, with 13 bases between them. CDR3 region: CASSLVGKTPQETQYF. CDR3 DNA sequence: TGCGCCAGCAGCTTGGTGGGGAAGACCCCCCAAGAGACCCAGTACTTC.

J is TRBJ1-1 and V is TRBV20-1, with D uncertain. V gave up 3 bases and J gave up 2 bases, with 19 bases separating them. The CDR3 extends over 16 amino acids. Germline CDR1 reads DFQATT; CDR2 reads SNEGSKA (reference sequence). The CDR3 here is CSASGYRRVSNTEAFF. The CDR3 DNA follows: TGCAGTGCTAGTGGGTATAGGCGAGTCTCAAACACTGAAGCTTTCTTT.

The chain joins TRBV15 to TRBJ2-5, with unresolved D. In germline, CDR1 is LNHNV, CDR2 YYDKDF (reference sequence). The CDR3 totals 14 residues. V was cut by 1 base and J by 11 bases, with 17 bases left in between. Here the CDR3 reads CATSRGSDPLTQYF. Written as DNA, the CDR3 is TGTGCCACCAGCAGAGGATCGGACCCCTTGACGCAGTACTTC.

This chain uses TRBV10-3 with TRBJ2-3; a possible D gene is TRBD1 (5 bases). Germline V gene lookup returns CDR1 ENHRY and CDR2 SYGVKD. The CDR3 consists of 15 residues. Trimming removed 0 bases at V and 1 base at J, with 8 bases between. The CDR3 DNA reads as TGTGCCATCAGTGAGTCGAGCAGGGGCACAGATACGCAGTATTTT. Encoded protein: CAISESSRGTDTQYF.

The V gene is TRBV28, the J gene TRBJ2-1; 8 bases are a match to TRBD2. This CDR3 is 16 amino acids long. Germline V lookup: CDR1 MDHEN, CDR2 SYDVKM. V lost 4 bases to trimming and J lost 6 bases; unmatched junction nucleotides: 11. CDR3 region: CASSSAGAGGFNEQFF. The CDR3 DNA follows: TGTGCCAGCAGTTCCGCGGGCGCGGGAGGATTCAATGAGCAGTTCTTC.

This clonotype has only a few counts. This rearrangement joins TRBV20-1 to TRBJ2-1; 7 positions agree with TRBD2. V lost 0 bases and J lost 1; bases outside the gene matches: 9. This CDR3 comprises 17 residues. Germline V gene data show CDR1 as DFQATT and CDR2 as SNEGSKA (reference sequence). CDR3 DNA sequence: TGCAGTGCTAGAGATTCGTGGGGGGAGGGTTCCTACAATGAGCAGTTCTTC. Translation: CSARDSWGEGSYNEQFF.

This clonotype appeared a few times. This rearrangement joins TRBV7-2 to TRBJ2-7; D not resolved. Trimming removed 1 base from V and 4 bases from J, with 8 bases in between. The length of the CDR3 is 13 residues. Germline CDR1 SGHTA, CDR2 FQGNSA. CDR3 sequence: CASSLVLPYEQYF. The CDR3, as DNA: TGTGCCAGCAGCTTAGTGTTGCCTTACGAGCAGTACTTC.

This clonotype was observed a handful of times. The genes are TRBV5-5 and TRBJ2-7; 10 nucleotides line up with TRBD1. Per the germline V gene, CDR1 is SGHKS and CDR2 is YYEKEE (reference sequence). J lost 6 bases, V lost 4 bases, and 7 bases had no gene match. The CDR3 extends over 14 amino acids. Here the CDR3 reads CASSRGQGRLEQYF. In DNA, the CDR3 is TGTGCCAGCAGCAGGGGACAGGGGCGGCTCGAGCAGTACTTC. Supplemented by reference TRBV5-5 and TRBJ2-7, the full variable domain reads DAGVTQSPTHLIKTRGQQVTLRCSPISGHKSVSWYQQVLGQGPQFIFQYYEKEERGRGNFPDRFSARQFPNYSSELNVNALLLGDSALYLCASSRGQGRLEQYFGPGTRLTVT.

V usage is TRBV9 and J usage is TRBJ2-2, with D maybe TRBD2 (6 bases). The CDR3 is 16 residues long. Trimming removed 4 bases from V and 1 base from J, with 14 bases in between. CDR1 is SGDLS, CDR2 YYNGEE, per germline. The CDR3 sequence is CASSNGRRGNTGELFF. CDR3 nucleotide sequence: TGTGCCAGCAGCAATGGGCGGAGGGGGAACACCGGGGAGCTGTTTTTT.

This clonotype has a handful of counts. This sequence joins TRBV7-9 and TRBJ2-7; 8 bases align to TRBD2. V lost 1 base, J lost 5 bases, and 13 bases stayed unmatched. From germline, CDR1 is SEHNR and CDR2 FQNEAQ (reference sequence). There are 17 residues in the CDR3. The CDR3 reads CASSLDLQGLEIHEQYF. The DNA of the CDR3 is TGTGCCAGCAGCTTAGACCTGCAGGGACTAGAGATCCACGAGCAGTACTTC.

This chain uses TRBV10-3 with TRBJ2-5, with 7 positions matching TRBD1. Germline V gene lookup returns CDR1 ENHRY and CDR2 SYGVKD. The length of the CDR3 is 14 residues. J lost 1 base, V lost 7 bases, and 6 bases had no gene match. The CDR3 loop reads CAIKAGTVQETQYF. The CDR3 DNA reads TGTGCCATCAAGGCCGGGACAGTCCAAGAGACCCAGTACTTC.

This chain connects TRBV28 to TRBJ2-4; D ambiguous. Deletions cut 3 bases from V and 5 bases from J, with 14 bases between. CDR3 length equals 15 residues. Germline lookup yields CDR1 MDHEN and CDR2 SYDVKM. The CDR3 sequence is CASSFSLLGENIQYF. CDR3 nucleotides: TGTGCCAGCAGTTTTTCTCTTCTGGGCGAAAACATTCAGTACTTC.

The rearrangement uses TRBV12-3 or TRBV12-4 and TRBJ2-2; 7 nucleotides agree with TRBD2. The CDR3 is 15 residues long. Trimming removed 6 bases from V and 2 bases from J; junction bases left unmatched: 6. This CDR3 is CASSLTSLNTGELFF. DNA for the CDR3: TGTGCCAGCAGCCTGACTAGCCTCAACACCGGGGAGCTGTTTTTT.